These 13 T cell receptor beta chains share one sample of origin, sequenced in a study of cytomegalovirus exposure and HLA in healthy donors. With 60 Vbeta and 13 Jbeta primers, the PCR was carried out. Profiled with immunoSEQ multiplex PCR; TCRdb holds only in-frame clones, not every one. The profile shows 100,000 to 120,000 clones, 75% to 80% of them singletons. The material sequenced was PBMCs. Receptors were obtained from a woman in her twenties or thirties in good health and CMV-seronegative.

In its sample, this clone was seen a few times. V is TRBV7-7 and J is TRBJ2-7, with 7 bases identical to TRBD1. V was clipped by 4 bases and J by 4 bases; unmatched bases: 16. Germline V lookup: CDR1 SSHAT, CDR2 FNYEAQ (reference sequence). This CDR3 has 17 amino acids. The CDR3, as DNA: TGTGCCAGCAGCTCAAAAACACAAAAGCCGGGACAGTACGAGCAGTACTTC. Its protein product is CASSSKTQKPGQYEQYF.

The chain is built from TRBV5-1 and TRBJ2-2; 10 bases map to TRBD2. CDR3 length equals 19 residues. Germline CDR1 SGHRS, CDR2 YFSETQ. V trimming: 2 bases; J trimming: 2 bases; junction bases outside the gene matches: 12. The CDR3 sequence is CASSLFTSSGGTNTGELFF. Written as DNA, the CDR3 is TGCGCCAGCAGCTTATTTACGTCTAGCGGGGGCACCAACACCGGGGAGCTGTTTTTT.

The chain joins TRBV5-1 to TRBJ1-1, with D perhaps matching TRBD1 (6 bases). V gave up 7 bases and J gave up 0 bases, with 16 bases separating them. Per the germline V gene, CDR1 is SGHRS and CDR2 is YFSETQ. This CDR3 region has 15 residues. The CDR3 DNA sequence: TGCGCCAGCCGTTCACAGGGCGAACTGAACACTGAAGCTTTCTTT. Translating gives CASRSQGELNTEAFF.

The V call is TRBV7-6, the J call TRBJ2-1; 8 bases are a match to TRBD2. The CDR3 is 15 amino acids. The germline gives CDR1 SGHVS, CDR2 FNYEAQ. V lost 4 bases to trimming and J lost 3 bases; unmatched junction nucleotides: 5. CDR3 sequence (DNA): TGTGCCAGCAGCTCCATAGCGGGAAGCTACAATGAGCAGTTCTTC. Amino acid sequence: CASSSIAGSYNEQFF.

The DNA of the CDR3 is TGCAGCGTTGGAGTACTCTACGAGCAGTACTTC. Translating gives CSVGVLYEQYF. The chain combines TRBV29-1 with TRBJ2-5; no definite D call. The J call may be wrong; the DNA end is better matched by TRBJ2-7. The CDR3 spans 11 residues. Per the germline V gene, CDR1 is SQVTM and CDR2 is ANQGSEA.

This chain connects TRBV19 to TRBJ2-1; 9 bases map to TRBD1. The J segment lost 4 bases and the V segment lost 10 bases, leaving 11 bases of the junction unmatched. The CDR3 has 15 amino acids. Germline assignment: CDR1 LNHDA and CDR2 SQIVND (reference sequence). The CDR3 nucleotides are TGTGCCACCGACCTGACCGGGACAGGGTACAATGAGCAGTTCTTC. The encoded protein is CATDLTGTGYNEQFF.

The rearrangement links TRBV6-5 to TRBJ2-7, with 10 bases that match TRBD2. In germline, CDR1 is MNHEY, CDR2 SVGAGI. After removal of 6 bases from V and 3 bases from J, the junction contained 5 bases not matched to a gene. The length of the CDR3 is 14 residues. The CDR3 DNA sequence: TGTGCCAGCAGCCCTAGCGGGAGTCACTACGAGCAGTACTTC. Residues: CASSPSGSHYEQYF.

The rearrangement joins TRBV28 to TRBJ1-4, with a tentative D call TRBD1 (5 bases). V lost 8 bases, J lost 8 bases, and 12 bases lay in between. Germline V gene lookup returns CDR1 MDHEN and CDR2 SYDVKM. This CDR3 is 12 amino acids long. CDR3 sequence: CASGADGEKLFF. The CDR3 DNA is TGTGCCAGCGGGGCTGATGGGGAAAAACTGTTTTTT.

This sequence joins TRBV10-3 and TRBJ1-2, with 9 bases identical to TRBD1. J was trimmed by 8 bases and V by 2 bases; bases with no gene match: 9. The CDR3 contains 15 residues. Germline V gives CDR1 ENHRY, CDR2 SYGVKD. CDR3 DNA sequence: TGTGCCATCAGTGAGAGTCCGGACAGGGGTTTCGGCTACACCTTC. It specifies CAISESPDRGFGYTF.

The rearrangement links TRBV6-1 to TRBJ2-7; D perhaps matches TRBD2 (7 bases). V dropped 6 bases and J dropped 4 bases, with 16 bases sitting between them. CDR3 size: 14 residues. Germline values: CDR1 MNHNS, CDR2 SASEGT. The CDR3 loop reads CASRPRGAGYEQYF. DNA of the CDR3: TGTGCCAGCAGGCCCCGGGGGGCAGGGTACGAGCAGTACTTC.

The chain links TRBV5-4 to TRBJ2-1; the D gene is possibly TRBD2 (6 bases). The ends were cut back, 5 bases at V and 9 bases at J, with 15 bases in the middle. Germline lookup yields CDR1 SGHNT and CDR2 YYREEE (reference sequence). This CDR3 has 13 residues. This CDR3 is CASRDVGGGEQFF. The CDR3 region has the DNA TGTGCCAGCAGGGACGTGGGGGGAGGTGAGCAGTTCTTC.

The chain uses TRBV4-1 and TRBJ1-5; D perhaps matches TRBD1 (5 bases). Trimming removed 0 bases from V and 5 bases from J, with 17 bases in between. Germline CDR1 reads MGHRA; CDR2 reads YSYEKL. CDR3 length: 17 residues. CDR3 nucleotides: TGCGCCAGCAGCCAAGATCGGTTAGGGGAGGTCGATCAGCCCCAGCATTTT. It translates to CASSQDRLGEVDQPQHF.

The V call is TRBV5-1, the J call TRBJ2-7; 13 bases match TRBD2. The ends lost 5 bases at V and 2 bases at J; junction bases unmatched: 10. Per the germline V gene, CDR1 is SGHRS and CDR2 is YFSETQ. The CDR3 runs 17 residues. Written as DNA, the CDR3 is TGCGCCAGCAGTCACCTGGGGACTAGCGGGGCCGCCTACGAGCAGTACTTC. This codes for CASSHLGTSGAAYEQYF.